Listed below are T cell receptor beta chains from one sample, sequenced in a study of control samples from healthy donors and cancer patients. Clones were sequenced by immunoSEQ multiplex PCR, and TCRdb holds only the in-frame ones, with some missing. The table shows about 60,000 clones, with more than 95% occurring only once. The sequencing sample was made of blood. These TCRs come from a woman under 30 in good health. Both conserved end residues are part of each CDR3. A D gene is named only where the DNA matches it firmly. Clone size, where shown, is once, few, many, or a class for clones that have expanded.

abundance	v_gene	d_gene	CDR3aa
-	TRBV7-8	-	CASSFGATNEKLFF
-	TRBV19	-	CASRGPNTEAFF
-	TRBV27	TRBD1	CATCPGTGGDQPQHF
-	TRBV7-9	-	CASRQSTSRHGYTF
-	TRBV27	-	CASSARGGGPYEQYF
-	TRBV9	TRBD2	CASSVDGGRDTQYF
-	TRBV7-2	-	CASSLEAVDEQFF
-	TRBV28	-	CASRDSFSNQPQHF
-	TRBV5-8	-	CASSLAPSAREQYF
-	TRBV27	TRBD1	CASSLSGQGNQPQHF
once	TRBV27	-	CASSPGLYSNQPQHF
-	TRBV5-5	-	CASSLAGGYGYTF
-	TRBV5-8	-	CASSLALGGPSNQPQHF
once	TRBV6-1	TRBD1	CASSERGQGTRDGYTF
-	TRBV30	TRBD2	CAWSRSGGADTQYF
-	TRBV28	-	CASSPSRFYGYTF
once	TRBV15	-	CATSRDKGAGELFF
-	TRBV7-6	TRBD2	CASSLGTSGGNTGELFF
-	TRBV7-2	TRBD1	CASSLGRGGSTEAFF
once	TRBV2	-	CASSKTGISNQPQHF
-	TRBV5-1	TRBD1	CASSVDRGNYGYTF
once	TRBV10-3	-	CAITLGGGSEAFF
-	TRBV5-1	-	CASSDRAVSYEQYF
-	TRBV4-1	TRBD2	CASSHGLAGVVEQFF
-	TRBV6-2/TRBV6-3	TRBD2	CASSYPLAGPQETQYF
-	TRBV14	-	CASSQDKEAGKSEKLFF
once	TRBV6-1	-	CASSDWVGNQPQHF
-	TRBV6-2/TRBV6-3	-	CASSYSHIEWRGETEAFF
-	TRBV12-3/TRBV12-4	-	CASSPTVNEQFF
-	TRBV19	TRBD1	CASRTTGTPYGTGELFF
once	TRBV7-9	-	CASSLGRGRTGAEAFF
-	TRBV11-2	-	CASSLDSVGRWYEKLFF
-	TRBV28	-	CASSSPGVGVEAFF
-	TRBV2	-	CASSGDAQGEKLFF
-	TRBV2	-	CASSRAGGGAQSVEQFF
-	TRBV19	-	CASTKDSLNSPLHF
-	TRBV27	-	CASSLSRPRQQERNTEAFF
-	TRBV12-5	-	CASALSGLERDTQYF
-	TRBV12-3/TRBV12-4	-	CASSDRFYGYTF
-	TRBV18	TRBD1	CASSMTGGGTEAFF
-	TRBV2	-	CASSVGGRTPDTQYF
-	TRBV3-1/TRBV3-2	TRBD2	CASSQDPYKTSGVETQYF
-	TRBV7-2	-	CASSSAQQGYGYTF
-	TRBV7-6	-	CASSLMAGATYEQYF
-	TRBV18	-	CASSPLPEAEAFF
-	TRBV18	-	CASSPRGASYEQYF
-	TRBV6-5	TRBD1	CATRQGTDTQYF
-	TRBV6-2/TRBV6-3	-	CASSYPLLGGYTF
once	TRBV10-3	-	CAISDKGDSYNSPLHF
-	TRBV19	-	CASSIWQNTEAFF
-	TRBV25-1	-	CASSRQVSRVYNEQFF
once	TRBV7-8	TRBD1	CASSLQRDRGRQPQHF
-	TRBV5-1	-	CASSFGGGLNGYTF
-	TRBV19	TRBD2	CASSLGTRTYNEQFF